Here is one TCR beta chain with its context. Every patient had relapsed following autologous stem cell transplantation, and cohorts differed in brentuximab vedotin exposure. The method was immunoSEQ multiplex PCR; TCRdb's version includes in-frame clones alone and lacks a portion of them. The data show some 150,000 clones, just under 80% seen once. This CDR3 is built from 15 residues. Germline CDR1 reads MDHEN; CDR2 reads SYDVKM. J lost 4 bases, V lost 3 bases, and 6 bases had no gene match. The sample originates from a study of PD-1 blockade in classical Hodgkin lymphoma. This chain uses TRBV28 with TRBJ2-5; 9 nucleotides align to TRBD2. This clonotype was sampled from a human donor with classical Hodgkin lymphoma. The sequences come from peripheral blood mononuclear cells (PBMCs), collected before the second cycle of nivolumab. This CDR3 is CASSLAGGPAETQYF. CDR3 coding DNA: TGTGCCAGCAGTTTGGCGGGAGGGCCGGCAGAGACCCAGTACTTC.